This TCR beta chain emerged from a study of CD8+ T cells in alopecia areata. Sequencing relied on a cDNA template that was reverse transcribed from extracted RNA. The method was immunoSEQ multiplex PCR; TCRdb's version includes in-frame clones alone and lacks a portion of them. Of fewer than 250,000 clones listed, approximately 45% were seen once; the top ten hold about 2.6%. Treatment specified: oral pan-JAK inhibitor, 5-10 mg twice daily. The V gene's germline CDR1 is SQVTM and CDR2 ANQGSEA. This CDR3 comprises 15 residues. Unmatched junction bases numbered 7, after V lost 0 bases and J lost 4 bases.

The starting material was CD4+ T cells sorted from blood, obtained at roughly week 36, from a patient treated with tofacitinib. The TCR sequence derives from a human donor with alopecia areata. This chain uses TRBV29-1 with TRBJ2-7, with TRBD2 matching 9 bases. CDR3 region: CSVEDSASGDYEQYF. In nucleotides, the CDR3 is TGCAGCGTTGAAGATTCGGCTAGCGGGGATTACGAGCAGTACTTC.